This T cell receptor beta chain was sequenced in a study of identifying expanded T cells in peripheral blood. With V trimmed by 7 bases and J by 5 bases, 4 bases remained unmatched. From germline, CDR1 is SQVTM and CDR2 ANQGSEA. The CDR3 runs to 12 residues. For this clone: What it binds is not known.

During the collection period, no donor immune events like infections were recorded. The study's findings and limits: Variance in clone template counts between approximately two-week samples significantly increased with total template count across all healthy donors. Approximately 1.1 clones differed between technical replicates, versus about 16 and 19 over time.

Only in-frame clones appear in the TCRdb table, and some are missing; sequencing was by immunoSEQ multiplex PCR. The sample has more than 55,000 clones; 70% to 90% are singletons. The chain couples TRBV29-1 to TRBJ2-5; 10 bases fit TRBD1. This sequence originates from a person aged 18 to 75 in good health. The sequenced sample consisted of blood. The CDR3 loop reads CSGQGARETQYF. CDR3 DNA sequence: TGCAGCGGACAGGGGGCGAGGGAGACCCAGTACTTC.